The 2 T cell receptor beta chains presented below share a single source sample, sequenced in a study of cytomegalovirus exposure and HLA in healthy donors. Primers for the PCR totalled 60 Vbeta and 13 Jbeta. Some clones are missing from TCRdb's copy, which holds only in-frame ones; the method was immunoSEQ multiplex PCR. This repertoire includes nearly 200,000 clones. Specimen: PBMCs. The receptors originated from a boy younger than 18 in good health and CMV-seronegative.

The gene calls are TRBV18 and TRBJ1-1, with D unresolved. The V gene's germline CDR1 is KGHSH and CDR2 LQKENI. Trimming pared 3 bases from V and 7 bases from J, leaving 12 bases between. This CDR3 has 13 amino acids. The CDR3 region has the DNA TGTGCCAGCTCACCTCTGGTCGCGGGTGAAGCTTTCTTT. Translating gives CASSPLVAGEAFF.

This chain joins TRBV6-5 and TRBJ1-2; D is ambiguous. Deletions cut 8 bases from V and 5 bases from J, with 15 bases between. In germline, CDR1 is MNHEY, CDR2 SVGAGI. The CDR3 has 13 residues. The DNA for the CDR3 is TGTGCCAGCGCGAAAAGGGAGCGGTATGGCTACACCTTC. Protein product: CASAKRERYGYTF.